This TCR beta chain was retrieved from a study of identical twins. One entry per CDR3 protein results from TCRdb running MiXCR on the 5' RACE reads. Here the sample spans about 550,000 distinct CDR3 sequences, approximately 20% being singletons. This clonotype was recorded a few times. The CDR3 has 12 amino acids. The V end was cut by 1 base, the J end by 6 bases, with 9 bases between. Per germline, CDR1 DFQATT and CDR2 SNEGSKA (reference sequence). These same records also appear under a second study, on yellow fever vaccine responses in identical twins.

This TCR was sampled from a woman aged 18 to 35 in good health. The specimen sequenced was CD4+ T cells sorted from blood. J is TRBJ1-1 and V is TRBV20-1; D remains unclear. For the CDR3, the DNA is TGCAGTGCTAGAGGGTCGATGGCTGAAGCTTTCTTT. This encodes CSARGSMAEAFF.